Listed below are T cell receptor beta chains from one sample, sequenced in a study of cytomegalovirus exposure and HLA in healthy donors. TCRdb's table, derived via immunoSEQ multiplex PCR, lists solely in-frame clones and lacks some. The sample holds roughly 110,000 clones, about two thirds seen once. Source material: PBMCs. These receptors came from a boy aged 5-17 years in good health and CMV-seronegative. Each CDR3 is given with its conserved first and last residue. The D gene is left open where the match is weak. The size field is filled for only some rows; it gives once, few, many or a size class.

.	TRBV11-3	TRBJ2-5	.	CASSLDRETQYF	TGTGCCAGCAGCTTAGATCGGGAGACCCAGTACTTC
.	TRBV4-1	TRBJ1-1	.	CASSQGRPGHTEAFF	TGCGCCAGCAGCCAAGGACGGCCAGGGCACACTGAAGCTTTCTTT
.	TRBV5-6	TRBJ1-1	.	CASSFLDTEAFF	TGTGCCAGCAGCTTTCTTGACACTGAAGCTTTCTTT
.	TRBV11-2	TRBJ1-5	.	CASSWGGNQPQHF	TGTGCCAGCAGCTGGGGGGGCAATCAGCCCCAGCATTTT
.	TRBV6-5	TRBJ1-2	TRBD1	CASSPGAGGGYTF	TGTGCCAGCAGCCCCGGGGCAGGGGGCGGCTACACCTTC
.	TRBV5-1	TRBJ2-4	.	CASSADSVAKNIQYF	TGCGCCAGCAGCGCGGACAGTGTAGCCAAAAACATTCAGTACTTC
.	TRBV4-1	TRBJ1-5	.	CASSLRGNQPQHF	TGCGCCAGCAGCCTCCGGGGGAATCAGCCCCAGCATTTT
.	TRBV7-6	TRBJ1-3	.	CASSPQPGNTIYF	TGTGCCAGCAGCCCACAGCCTGGAAACACCATATATTTT
few	TRBV7-9	TRBJ2-7	.	CASSFGAAYEQYF	TGTGCCAGCAGCTTTGGGGCGGCCTACGAGCAGTACTTC
.	TRBV7-8	TRBJ1-2	.	CASATGYYGYTF	TGTGCCAGCGCGACAGGTTACTATGGCTACACCTTC
.	TRBV11-2	TRBJ2-1	.	CASSLDLVGLARYNEQFF	TGTGCCAGCAGCTTAGATCTAGTTGGTCTAGCGAGATACAATGAGCAGTTCTTC
few	TRBV28	TRBJ1-2	.	CASSSRSQGTYGYTF	TGTGCCAGCAGTTCTAGATCGCAGGGTACCTATGGCTACACCTTC
once	TRBV27	TRBJ1-5	.	CARLLVGGYSNQPQHF	TGTGCCAGGCTCCTGGTGGGGGGTTATAGCAATCAGCCCCAGCATTTT